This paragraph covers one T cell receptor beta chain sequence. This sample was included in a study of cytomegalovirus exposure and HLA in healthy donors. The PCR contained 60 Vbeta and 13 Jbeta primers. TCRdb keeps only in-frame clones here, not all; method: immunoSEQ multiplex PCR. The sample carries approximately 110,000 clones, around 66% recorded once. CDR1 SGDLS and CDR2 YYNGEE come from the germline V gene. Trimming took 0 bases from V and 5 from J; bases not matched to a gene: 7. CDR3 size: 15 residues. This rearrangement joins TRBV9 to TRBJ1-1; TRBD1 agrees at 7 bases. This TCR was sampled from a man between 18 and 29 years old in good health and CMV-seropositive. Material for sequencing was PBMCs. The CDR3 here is CASSVAGGGYTEAFF. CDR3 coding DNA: TGTGCCAGCAGCGTAGCTGGAGGGGGCTATACTGAAGCTTTCTTT.